These 19 T cell receptor beta chains share one sample of origin, sequenced in a study of blood T cell repertoires in COVID-19. TCRdb keeps only in-frame clones here, not all; method: immunoSEQ multiplex PCR. The sample includes nearly 55,000 clones, roughly three quarters of them seen just once. Sequencing input: peripheral blood. The receptor source for this set is a human donor with active or convalescent COVID-19. The donor label of this sample is uncertain.

This clone has more than one count but fewer than ten. The V call is TRBV28, the J call TRBJ2-1; D gene ambiguous. The CDR3 is 14 residues long. CDR1 and CDR2 from the germline V gene are MDHEN and SYDVKM. V shed 3 bases and J shed 4 bases, with 10 bases lying between them. The CDR3 bases are TGTGCCAGCAGTTTTCTTCAGGCGTACAATGAGCAGTTCTTC. Translated, it gives CASSFLQAYNEQFF.

The chain links TRBV5-1 to TRBJ2-5, with 10 bases aligning to TRBD1. This CDR3 spans 17 amino acids. The V gene's germline CDR1 is SGHRS and CDR2 YFSETQ. Germline trimming cut 2 bases from V and 2 bases from J; bases unmatched to any gene: 9. CDR3 amino acids: CASSFGGQGRLQETQYF. CDR3 nucleotides: TGCGCCAGCAGCTTCGGGGGACAGGGGCGACTTCAAGAGACCCAGTACTTC.

This chain links TRBV4-3 with TRBJ2-6; a weak D match, TRBD2 (6 bases). This CDR3 contains 17 residues. Germline V gives CDR1 LGHNA, CDR2 YSLEER. V lost 4 bases, J lost 0 bases, and 13 bases lay in between. CDR3 residues: CASSPPAGISGANVLTF. The CDR3 DNA reads TGCGCCAGCAGCCCCCCGGCGGGGATCTCTGGGGCCAACGTCCTGACTTTC.

V gene TRBV28 combines with J gene TRBJ1-2; D possibly corresponds to TRBD1 (6 bases). Germline CDR1 is MDHEN and CDR2 is SYDVKM. V was clipped by 3 bases and J by 8 bases, with 13 bases between them. The CDR3 runs to 13 residues. The CDR3 DNA sequence: TGTGCCAGCAGTTTTGGGGGGGCAGGAGGCTACACCTTC. Amino acids: CASSFGGAGGYTF.

The rearrangement uses TRBV5-4 and TRBJ2-1; D perhaps matches TRBD1 (6 bases). CDR3 length: 16 amino acids. Germline values: CDR1 SGHNT, CDR2 YYREEE (reference sequence). Trimming removed 0 bases at V and 0 bases at J, with 10 bases between. The CDR3 loop reads CASSLAGASSYNEQFF. The DNA of the CDR3 is TGTGCCAGCAGCTTGGCAGGGGCCAGCTCCTACAATGAGCAGTTCTTC.

This clone was seen at least ten times. The chain employs TRBV9 and TRBJ2-1; D may be TRBD2 (6 bases). The CDR3 is made up of 17 amino acids. Trimming took off 4 bases at V and 0 bases at J, with 17 bases between the two ends. From germline, CDR1 is SGDLS and CDR2 YYNGEE. The CDR3 region is CASSPRGLASSYNEQFF. The DNA for the CDR3 is TGTGCCAGCAGCCCAAGGGGACTGGCGAGCTCCTACAATGAGCAGTTCTTC.

This chain links TRBV7-2 with TRBJ1-2; D may be TRBD1 (5 bases). Trimming shortened V by 1 base and J by 2 bases, and 8 bases separated the two germline ends. The germline gives CDR1 SGHTA, CDR2 FQGNSA. This CDR3 has 14 residues. CDR3 sequence (DNA): TGTGCCAGCAGCTTAGAGGGGTTCAACTATGGCTACACCTTC. It is translated as CASSLEGFNYGYTF.

The chain employs TRBV19 and TRBJ1-5; D is unresolved. CDR1 is LNHDA and CDR2 is SQIVND in the germline V gene (reference sequence). V gave up 3 bases and J gave up 7 bases, with 10 bases separating them. The CDR3 consists of 13 residues. The DNA for the CDR3 is TGTGCCAGTAGTATTTGGTCGCGGCAGCCCCAGCATTTT. It encodes CASSIWSRQPQHF.

The V gene is TRBV6-2 or TRBV6-3, the J gene TRBJ2-7; 12 positions match TRBD2. The V gene end was trimmed by 0 bases and the J gene end by 2 bases; junction bases not matched to a gene: 8. This CDR3 contains 18 residues. CDR1 is MNHEY, CDR2 SVGEGT, per germline. The CDR3 is CASSYSWALAGGTYEQYF. The CDR3 DNA follows: TGTGCCAGCAGTTACTCATGGGCACTAGCGGGGGGTACCTACGAGCAGTACTTC.

The V and J genes are TRBV9 and TRBJ1-2, with TRBD1 matching over 8 bases. Germline CDR1 SGDLS, CDR2 YYNGEE. The CDR3 sequence is 15 residues long. V lost 6 bases and J lost 0; bases outside the gene matches: 7. The CDR3 DNA reads as TGTGCCAGCACAGGACAGGGCCCTTCTAACTATGGCTACACCTTC. Translated: CASTGQGPSNYGYTF.

Concerning this clone itself: An end of the junction does not agree with germline; a read error may underlie this. This chain joins TRBV5-5 and TRBJ2-2; TRBD2 agrees at 9 bases. This CDR3 spans 16 amino acids. Per germline, CDR1 SGHKS and CDR2 YYEKEE (reference sequence). In DNA, the CDR3 is TGTGCCAGCAGCATAACTAGCGGGCCCTACACCGGGGAGTTGTTTTTT. Protein product: CASSITSGPYTGELFF.

V is TRBV11-1 and J is TRBJ2-3; 9 nucleotides align to TRBD1. With V trimmed by 1 base and J by 9 bases, 8 bases remained unmatched. The CDR3 contains 15 residues. Germline V CDR1 and CDR2: SGHAT, FQDESV (reference sequence). The CDR3 protein is CASSLDWTGVGTQYF. The DNA for the CDR3 is TGTGCCAGCAGCTTAGATTGGACAGGGGTAGGCACGCAGTATTTT.

The chain has TRBV5-4 and TRBJ1-2; TRBD1 aligns across 7 bases. With V trimmed by 2 bases and J by 6 bases, 4 bases remained unmatched. The CDR3 runs 13 residues. CDR1 is SGHNT and CDR2 is YYREEE in the germline V gene (reference sequence). The CDR3 here is CASSLTGVDGYTF. The CDR3 DNA is TGTGCCAGCAGCTTAACAGGGGTGGATGGCTACACCTTC. Full variable domain (rest looked up from reference TRBV5-4 and TRBJ1-2): ETGVTQSPTHLIKTRGQQVTLRCSSQSGHNTVSWYQQALGQGPQFIFQYYREEENGRGNFPPRFSGLQFPNYSSELNVNALELDDSALYLCASSLTGVDGYTFGSGTRLTVV.

This chain links TRBV24-1 with TRBJ1-2; D is unresolved. Germline V lookup: CDR1 KGHDR, CDR2 SFDVKD. The V end was cut by 4 bases, the J end by 4 bases, with 12 bases between. This CDR3 is built from 14 residues. The CDR3 sequence: CATSERSLGYGYTF. As DNA, the CDR3 is TGTGCCACCAGTGAACGGAGCCTTGGCTATGGCTACACCTTC.

The rearrangement uses TRBV18 and TRBJ2-2, with 7 bases fitting TRBD1. Per germline, CDR1 KGHSH and CDR2 LQKENI. The length of the CDR3 is 15 residues. Germline trimming cut 3 bases from V and 6 bases from J; bases unmatched to any gene: 7. The CDR3 nucleotides are TGTGCCAGCTCACCTACGACAGGGCGGCCCGGGGAGCTGTTTTTT. Its protein is CASSPTTGRPGELFF. Complete variable domain (other parts from reference TRBV18 and TRBJ2-2): NAGVMQNPRHLVRRRGQEARLRCSPMKGHSHVYWYRQLPEEGLKFMVYLQKENIIDESGMPKERFSAEFPKEGPSILRIQQVVRGDSAAYFCASSPTTGRPGELFFGEGSRLTVL.

V and J are TRBV19 and TRBJ1-1; D not resolved. Germline CDR1 is LNHDA and CDR2 is SQIVND (reference sequence). CDR3 length: 12 amino acids. Trimming left V 7 bases short and J 4 bases short, with 10 bases between. The CDR3 loop reads CASTGETTEAFF. CDR3 sequence (DNA): TGTGCCAGTACCGGGGAGACCACTGAAGCTTTCTTT.

This clone has a handful of counts. The chain joins TRBV14 to TRBJ2-3; TRBD2 agrees at 10 bases. The V gene end was trimmed by 0 bases and the J gene end by 4 bases; junction bases not matched to a gene: 7. CDR3 length equals 17 residues. The germline V gene encodes CDR1 SGHDN and CDR2 FVKESK. The CDR3 DNA follows: TGTGCCAGCAGCCAAGATCTCCGCCTAGCGGGAGCAGATACGCAGTATTTT. This gives the protein CASSQDLRLAGADTQYF.

The rearrangement links TRBV18 to TRBJ2-1; 9 bases agree with TRBD2. The CDR3 has 14 amino acids. With 3 bases clipped from V and 14 bases from J, the junction kept 11 bases outside the gene matches. Germline CDR1 reads KGHSH; CDR2 reads LQKENI. The CDR3 bases are TGTGCCAGCTCACCCGGGACTAGCCCACGTCGGGAGTTCTTC. Translated, it gives CASSPGTSPRREFF.

V is TRBV5-1 and J is TRBJ2-3, with 10 bases that match TRBD2. The CDR3 has 15 amino acids. V dropped 1 base and J dropped 1; count of bases not matched to a gene: 0. CDR1 and CDR2 (germline): SGHRS, YFSETQ. The CDR3 DNA reads TGCGCCAGCAGCTTGAGCGGGAGGGGCACAGATACGCAGTATTTT. It translates to CASSLSGRGTDTQYF.